This T cell receptor beta chain appears in the sequencing data of a study of T cell repertoires in cytomegalovirus infection. Study-wide background: It can be stated that public TCR beta signatures indicated CMV infection as well as a matching HLA type. Findings and limits, study-wide: CMV-specific TCR beta clonotypes restricted by HLA-C were the ones dominating the ex vivo response. Summed frequency of public TCR beta families distinguished CMV carriers with the relevant HLA.

This clonotype has at least ten counts. No antigen is known for it. TCRdb passed the reads through MiXCR, listing each CDR3 protein once. This sample carries under 350,000 distinct CDR3 sequences, over 7.5% of them seen once, and the ten largest clones take over 3.5%. Per germline, CDR1 SGHTA and CDR2 FQGNSA. V was trimmed by 5 bases and J by 10 bases, leaving 12 bases between them. The CDR3 spans 12 residues. The rearrangement uses TRBV7-2 and TRBJ2-1; D possibly corresponds to TRBD2 (6 bases). Sequencing was done on a sample of PBMCs. The TCR sequence derives from a human donor in good health (CMV status not recorded). Some clones in this sample may be carry-over from other donors' samples. The CDR3 loop reads CASSPRGREQFF. The CDR3 region has the DNA TGTGCCAGCAGCCCCCGAGGGAGGGAGCAGTTCTTC.